The clone carrying this T cell receptor beta chain appeared many times. Its antigen is undetermined. This sample is drawn from a study of response to subunit inactivated influenza vaccine. Study conclusions and caveats: Authors proposed each seasonal influenza vaccination draws in few new T cells.

The CDR3 is made up of 15 amino acids. CDR1 is LGHDT, CDR2 YNNKEL, per germline (reference sequence). V lost 3 bases and J lost 5, with 16 bases in between. TCRdb fed the RT-PCR reads into MiXCR, producing one record per CDR3 protein. The table lists 500,000 or so distinct CDR3 sequences, 16% of them singletons, with approximately 3% in the top ten. Sequences were derived from CD4+ T cells sorted from PBMCs, sampled roughly 24 months after vaccination. The J gene is TRBJ1-2, the V gene TRBV3-1, with D possibly being TRBD1 (5 bases). The TCR sequence derives from a man in his fifties or sixties who received an inactivated influenza vaccine. The CDR3 reads CASSQGRETRYGYTF. In DNA, the CDR3 is TGTGCCAGCAGCCAGGGACGGGAAACTCGATATGGCTACACCTTC.